This T cell receptor (beta chain) was profiled in a study of vaccination and CD4 T cells after COVID-19. This clonotype was detected once. What it binds is unknown. With the Oncomine TCR Beta short-read assay, DNA from cultured CD4+ T cells was sequenced. Via MiXCR, TCRdb re-called the PCR reads, giving one row per CDR3 protein. The data contain tens of thousands of distinct CDR3 sequences, roughly two fifths of them singletons. CDR1 and CDR2 (germline): DFQATT, SNEGSKA (reference sequence). V lost 5 bases and J 7 bases, leaving 14 bases between the germline ends. The CDR3 loop spans 12 amino acids. Time point indicated: late sampling 161 to 241 days after vaccination in a few convalescent patients. Treatment noted: roughly 10-day PBMC culture with coronavirus spike peptide pools or control peptides (ViraFEST assay).

Material: CD4+ T cells from blood, cultured in vitro, obtained about 7 months after SARS-CoV-2 vaccination. The clonotype was recovered from a human donor who had recovered from COVID-19. This rearrangement joins TRBV20-1 to TRBJ2-5, with TRBD2 as a possible D gene (5 bases). The CDR3 bases are TGCAGTGCTCAGACTTACCGGGGGACCCAGTACTTC. The encoded protein is CSAQTYRGTQYF.